This T cell receptor beta chain was profiled in a study of T cell responses to AZD1222 COVID-19 vaccine. General study findings and limits: Spike-specific TCRs gained breadth and depth after people received two AZD1222 doses. Unmutated regions of variants are reportedly targeted by nearly half of spike-specific TCRs.

Comments on this clone: Its antigen is unidentified.

Method: immunoSEQ multiplex PCR; TCRdb's copy keeps in-frame clones and lacks some. The sample consists of about 130,000 clones, around 84% of them appearing once. Here the sequenced sample was peripheral blood, taken on day 0 of AZD1222 vaccination. This clonotype was obtained from an adult in good health.

The CDR3 DNA sequence: TGTGCCAGCAGTTACGGGGTGGAGTACGAGCAGTACTTC. Its protein product is CASSYGVEYEQYF. V usage is TRBV6-2 or TRBV6-3 and J usage is TRBJ2-7, with D uncertain. Trimming left V 2 bases short and J 4 bases short, with 9 bases between. Germline V lookup: CDR1 MNHEY, CDR2 SVGEGT. The CDR3 consists of 13 residues.